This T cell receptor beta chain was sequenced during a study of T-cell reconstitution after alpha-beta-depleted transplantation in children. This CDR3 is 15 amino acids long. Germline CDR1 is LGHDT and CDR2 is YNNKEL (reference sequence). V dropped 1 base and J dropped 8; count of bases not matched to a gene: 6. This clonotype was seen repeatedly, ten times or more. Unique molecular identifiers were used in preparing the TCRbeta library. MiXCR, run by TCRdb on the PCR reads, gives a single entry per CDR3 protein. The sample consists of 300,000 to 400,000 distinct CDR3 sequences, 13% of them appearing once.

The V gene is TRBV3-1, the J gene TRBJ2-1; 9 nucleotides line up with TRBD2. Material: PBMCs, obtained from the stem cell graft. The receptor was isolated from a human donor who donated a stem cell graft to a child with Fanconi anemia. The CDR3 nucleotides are TGTGCCAGCAGCCAAGGTCTTAGCGGGGGTGATGAGCAGTTCTTC. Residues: CASSQGLSGGDEQFF.